This T cell receptor beta chain emerged from a study of T cell responses to AZD1222 COVID-19 vaccine. Study-level points and caveats: Donors were chiefly white British, with a greater number of females, and clonal diversity was perhaps underestimated.

With regard to this clone: The antigen is undetermined.

Repertoires were generated with immunoSEQ multiplex PCR, while TCRdb's copy carries only in-frame clones and drops some. The sample has some 200,000 clones; about 92% are singletons. The sequence was obtained from an adult in good health. Sequencing was performed on peripheral blood, taken on day 0 of AZD1222 vaccination.

The CDR3 DNA follows: TGTGCCAGCATTCGGGACAGGAATACTGAAGCTTTCTTT. Encoded protein: CASIRDRNTEAFF. The gene calls are TRBV12-3 or TRBV12-4 and TRBJ1-1, with TRBD1 identical over 8 bases. The CDR3 is made up of 13 amino acids. With 7 bases clipped from V and 5 bases from J, the junction kept 6 bases outside the gene matches.